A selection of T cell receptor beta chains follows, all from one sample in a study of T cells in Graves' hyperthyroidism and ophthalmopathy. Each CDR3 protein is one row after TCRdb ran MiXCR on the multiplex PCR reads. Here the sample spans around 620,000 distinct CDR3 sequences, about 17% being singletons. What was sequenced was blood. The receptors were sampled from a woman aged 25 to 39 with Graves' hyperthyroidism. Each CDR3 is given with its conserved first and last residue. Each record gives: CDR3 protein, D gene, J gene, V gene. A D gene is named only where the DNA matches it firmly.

CASSPGLAGVPGELFF | TRBD2 | TRBJ2-2 | TRBV7-2
CASSRSPAHSSYEQYF | . | TRBJ2-7 | TRBV5-1
CAWSYRHNYGYTF | . | TRBJ1-2 | TRBV30
CASSLVREYDEQYF | . | TRBJ2-7 | TRBV18
CASSTGGPYEQYF | TRBD1 | TRBJ2-7 | TRBV7-8
CASSLEHRQNTEAFF | . | TRBJ1-1 | TRBV7-8
CASSLTATPGELFF | . | TRBJ2-2 | TRBV4-2
CASSLRTSGEDNEQFF | TRBD2 | TRBJ2-1 | TRBV11-1
CSARDPGSSTEAFF | . | TRBJ1-1 | TRBV20-1
CASSLGTVPNYGYTF | TRBD1 | TRBJ1-2 | TRBV12-3/TRBV12-4
CATSRDYRQETQYF | . | TRBJ2-5 | TRBV15
CATSRDFEHEQFF | . | TRBJ2-1 | TRBV15
CASSRERATNEKLFF | . | TRBJ1-4 | TRBV6-1
CASSYSSGRGSEAFF | . | TRBJ1-1 | TRBV6-5
CASSYEGLPAYNEQFF | TRBD2 | TRBJ2-1 | TRBV6-5
CASSYVERDEQFF | . | TRBJ2-1 | TRBV6-5
CASSHEDRGGLPFF | TRBD1 | TRBJ1-1 | TRBV3-1
CASSYSMGGGLSNQPQHF | . | TRBJ1-5 | TRBV6-2/TRBV6-3
CASSQEAGQAYEQYF | . | TRBJ2-7 | TRBV14
CASGPSKETTSYNEQFF | . | TRBJ2-1 | TRBV12-5
CASSLGYSSRANVLTF | . | TRBJ2-6 | TRBV5-1
CAQLRVSPGLGTSEQFF | TRBD2 | TRBJ2-1 | TRBV30
CASRPQGGLEPQHF | . | TRBJ1-5 | TRBV27
CASSYSSASLSHEQYF | . | TRBJ2-7 | TRBV6-5
CSASPASGTAGANVLTF | TRBD2 | TRBJ2-6 | TRBV20-1
CSVAGTGGRYEQYF | TRBD1 | TRBJ2-7 | TRBV29-1
CASSPSPGTGLRYEQYF | TRBD1 | TRBJ2-7 | TRBV18
CASTHGRSQYF | . | TRBJ2-5 | TRBV6-2/TRBV6-3
CASSRRGLAENTGELFF | TRBD2 | TRBJ2-2 | TRBV4-1